Presented here are 26 T cell receptor beta chains from one specimen sequenced in a study of T cell responses to AZD1222 COVID-19 vaccine (dated by TCRdb to the early 2020s). The library was generated by the immunoSEQ multiplex PCR assay. This is the immuneACCESS table as TCRdb keeps it, with only in-frame sequences that have V and J called. A part of the clones is gone; compared with another copy, unresolved V genes explain less than half, and the rest is unexplained. Across this sample there are about 120,000 clones, with 88% seen only once. The ten largest clonotypes hold 2.4% of the sample. The time point label of this sample denotes: baseline before first vaccination. The sample was peripheral blood, taken on day 0 of AZD1222 vaccination. The receptors were sampled from an adult in good health.

J is TRBJ2-4 and V is TRBV2, with D possibly TRBD1 on 8 matching bases. CDR1 is SNHLY and CDR2 is FYNNEI in the germline V gene. The CDR3 covers 16 residues. The V end lost 6 bases, the J end lost 7 bases, and 22 bases lay between the germline ends. In nucleotides, the CDR3 is TGTGCCAGCAGCCCCGACAGGGGAGGGCGAGAGAACATTCAGTACTTC. Its translation is CASSPDRGGRENIQYF.

This clone was found once. The chain links TRBV3-1 (or the pseudogene TRBV3-2) to TRBJ1-2, with D possibly being TRBD1 (5 bases). This CDR3 is built from 14 residues. Germline loops: CDR1 LGHDT, CDR2 YNNKEL (reference sequence). V lost 1 base to trimming and J lost 6 bases, with 12 bases between them. The CDR3 DNA is TGTGCCAGCAGCCAAGGGGGCGGGGCAGATGGCTACACCTTC. This codes for CASSQGGGADGYTF.

CDR3 bases: TGTGCCAGCAGTTCCGGCGGGAGAGGTACAGATACGCAGTATTTT. It encodes CASSSGGRGTDTQYF. V gene TRBV27 combines with J gene TRBJ2-3; 7 bases are shared with TRBD2. V shed 4 bases, J shed 3 bases, and the junction held 7 bases outside the gene matches. The CDR3 totals 15 residues. Germline values: CDR1 MNHEY, CDR2 SMNVEV (reference sequence).

The chain is built from TRBV20-1 and TRBJ2-3, with a possible D match to TRBD1 (5 bases). V lost 0 bases to trimming and J lost 11 bases, with 9 bases between them. Germline V gives CDR1 DFQATT, CDR2 SNEGSKA (reference sequence). The CDR3 length is 11 residues. CDR3 DNA sequence: TGCAGTGCTAGAGAGGAAAGGGGGCAGTATTTT. Amino acid sequence: CSAREERGQYF.

This clone was observed once. CDR3 coding DNA: TGTGCCAGCAGCCGGACTAGCGGAAAAGAGACCCAGTACTTC. Protein sequence: CASSRTSGKETQYF. This chain links TRBV14 with TRBJ2-5, with 10 bases fitting TRBD2. The CDR3 has 14 residues. V trimming: 4 bases; J trimming: 3 bases; junction bases outside the gene matches: 2. Germline V gene lookup returns CDR1 SGHDN and CDR2 FVKESK.

The rearrangement uses TRBV9 and TRBJ2-1; maybe TRBD1 (6 bases). Germline V gene data show CDR1 as SGDLS and CDR2 as YYNGEE. Trimming pared 0 bases from V and 8 bases from J, leaving 21 bases between. This CDR3 has 17 amino acids. Here the CDR3 DNA reads TGTGCCAGCAGCGTAGCTTATGGGACAAGCTTGCAGGATGAGCAGTTCTTC. This codes for CASSVAYGTSLQDEQFF.

The chain recombines TRBV29-1 with TRBJ2-7, with a possible D match to TRBD2 (6 bases). The ends were cut back, 7 bases at V and 2 bases at J, with 15 bases in the middle. This CDR3 has 13 residues. Germline values: CDR1 SQVTM, CDR2 ANQGSEA. The CDR3 nucleotides are TGCAGCGGGGGGGACGGTGCACCCTACGAGCAGTACTTC. Amino acid sequence: CSGGDGAPYEQYF.

A remark on this clone: At one boundary the junction diverges from the germline segment, which might be a read error. V is TRBV2 and J is TRBJ2-3, with TRBD2 matching 13 bases. CDR3 size: 16 residues. The germline CDR1 and CDR2 sequences are SNHLY and FYNNEI. CDR3 protein: CASRTGLAGRAPKGEF. The CDR3 DNA is TGTGCCAGCAGGACGGGACTAGCGGGGCGAGCCCCTAAAGGGGAATTT.

V usage is TRBV10-1 and J usage is TRBJ2-3, with D perhaps matching TRBD1 (6 bases). There are 13 residues in the CDR3. The V gene lost 4 bases and the J gene lost 2 bases, with 7 bases spanning the gap. The germline gives CDR1 WNHNN, CDR2 SYGVQD (reference sequence). The CDR3 coding sequence is TGCGCCAGCAGTGGGGGGCTCACAGATACGCAGTATTTT. Translating gives CASSGGLTDTQYF.

The chain links TRBV3-1 (or the pseudogene TRBV3-2) to TRBJ2-2; TRBD1 matches at 9 bases. Germline V lookup: CDR1 LGHDT, CDR2 YNNKEL (reference sequence). The V and J ends lost 4 bases and 6 bases, in that order; junction bases with no gene match: 6. This CDR3 has 15 amino acids. This CDR3 reads CASSPLGTGPGELFF. CDR3 coding DNA: TGTGCCAGCAGCCCGCTCGGGACAGGGCCCGGGGAGCTGTTTTTT.

This sequence joins TRBV27 and TRBJ1-2; D is unresolved. Germline V lookup: CDR1 MNHEY, CDR2 SMNVEV (reference sequence). Trimming took off 5 bases at V and 9 bases at J, with 13 bases between the two ends. The CDR3 is 12 residues long. CDR3 amino acids: CASSPSPGSYTF. The CDR3 DNA is TGTGCCAGCAGTCCGTCGCCAGGTAGCTACACCTTC.

The chain is built from TRBV18 and TRBJ1-5; TRBD1 agrees at 7 bases. CDR1 is KGHSH, CDR2 LQKENI, per germline. Trimming removed 6 bases from V and 4 bases from J; junction bases left unmatched: 9. The CDR3 has 15 amino acids. In nucleotides, the CDR3 is TGTGCCAGCTCTATCCAGGGACAGCCGAATCAGCCCCAGCATTTT. The encoded protein is CASSIQGQPNQPQHF.

The chain recombines TRBV5-1 with TRBJ1-1, with D possibly being TRBD1 (6 bases). Trimming took off 4 bases at V and 1 base at J, with 11 bases between the two ends. The CDR3 totals 14 residues. Germline loops: CDR1 SGHRS, CDR2 YFSETQ. The CDR3 bases are TGCGCCAGCAGCCCCGGGACACAGAACACTGAAGCTTTCTTT. Amino acids: CASSPGTQNTEAFF.

This sequence joins TRBV28 and TRBJ1-1; TRBD1 might be the D (6 bases). Germline CDR1 reads MDHEN; CDR2 reads SYDVKM. The CDR3 has 12 amino acids. The ends were cut back, 6 bases at V and 4 bases at J, with 9 bases in the middle. The CDR3 nucleotides read TGTGCCAGCAGCGAGGGGGGCACTGAAGCTTTCTTT. The encoded protein is CASSEGGTEAFF.

The J gene is TRBJ2-3, the V gene TRBV6-4, with D tentatively TRBD2 (5 bases). The germline V gene has CDR1 MRHNA and CDR2 SNTAGT. Deletions cut 5 bases from V and 6 bases from J, with 12 bases between. The CDR3 contains 13 residues. CDR3 region: CASSRGFQDTQYF. CDR3 sequence (DNA): TGTGCCAGCAGTCGAGGGTTTCAGGATACGCAGTATTTT.

CDR3 nucleotide sequence: TGCGCCAGCAGTGCCAGACAGGGGGACGGATATGGCTACACCTTC. This gives the protein CASSARQGDGYGYTF. The rearrangement links TRBV10-2 to TRBJ1-2; TRBD1 aligns across 9 bases. After removal of 4 bases from V and 5 bases from J, the junction contained 8 bases not matched to a gene. CDR1 is WSHSY and CDR2 is SAAADI in the germline V gene. The CDR3 runs to 15 residues.

This clone was detected only a few times. The rearrangement uses TRBV2 and TRBJ1-1; TRBD1 agrees at 8 bases. Germline values: CDR1 SNHLY, CDR2 FYNNEI. CDR3 size: 13 residues. V trimming: 8 bases; J trimming: 1 base; junction bases outside the gene matches: 3. The CDR3 nucleotides read TGTGCCAGCCAGGACAGGGCGAACACTGAAGCTTTCTTT. Protein product: CASQDRANTEAFF.

The chain has TRBV30 and TRBJ2-1; D possibly uses TRBD1 or TRBD2 (5 bases each). CDR1 is GTSNPN and CDR2 is SVGIG in the germline V gene (reference sequence). The CDR3 has 14 residues. V shed 3 bases and J shed 9 bases, with 18 bases lying between them. The CDR3 DNA reads TGTGCCTGGAGGCCGGGGCCTAGCATGGGTGAGCAGTTCTTC. Amino acid sequence: CAWRPGPSMGEQFF.

The rearrangement links TRBV27 to TRBJ2-7; D is uncertain. Trimming left V 2 bases short and J 0 bases short, with 11 bases between. The V gene's germline CDR1 is MNHEY and CDR2 SMNVEV (reference sequence). There are 15 residues in the CDR3. The CDR3, as DNA: TGTGCCAGCAGTTTACGACATGCGAGCTCCTACGAGCAGTACTTC. It yields the protein CASSLRHASSYEQYF.

This clone was detected once. The V and J genes are TRBV9 and TRBJ1-2, with D hard to call. Germline lookup yields CDR1 SGDLS and CDR2 YYNGEE. Deletions cut 0 bases from V and 6 bases from J, with 12 bases between. CDR3 length: 14 residues. The CDR3 region is CASSVVGIGDGYTF. The DNA for the CDR3 is TGTGCCAGCAGCGTAGTAGGGATTGGCGATGGCTACACCTTC.

The sample holds a few counts of this clone. V usage is TRBV3-1 (or the pseudogene TRBV3-2) and J usage is TRBJ1-1, with TRBD1 matching over 7 bases. V lost 1 base and J lost 4; bases outside the gene matches: 3. Germline V CDR1 and CDR2: LGHDT, YNNKEL (reference sequence). The length of the CDR3 is 14 residues. The CDR3 is CASSQGAGGTEAFF. CDR3 DNA: TGTGCCAGCAGCCAAGGGGCAGGGGGCACTGAAGCTTTCTTT.

On this clone: At the DNA level, this CDR3 is encoded by other sequences in the same sample as well. V is TRBV30 and J is TRBJ1-1; the D is unclear. This CDR3 has 13 residues. Trimming cost V 1 base and J 0 bases, with 6 bases left between them. Germline CDR1 reads GTSNPN; CDR2 reads SVGIG (reference sequence). CDR3 sequence (DNA): TGTGCCTGGAGTGCGCAGCTGAACACTGAAGCTTTCTTT. It yields the protein CAWSAQLNTEAFF.

The chain joins TRBV5-1 to TRBJ1-3; no clear D gene. Trimming pared 1 base from V and 3 bases from J, leaving 5 bases between. The CDR3 is 13 residues long. Germline V gene sequence: CDR1 SGHRS, CDR2 YFSETQ. As DNA, the CDR3 is TGCGCCAGCAGCTTGACTAGTGGAAACACCATATATTTT. Its protein is CASSLTSGNTIYF.

The V and J genes are TRBV10-3 and TRBJ2-7, with TRBD1 matching 7 bases. From germline, CDR1 is ENHRY and CDR2 SYGVKD. This CDR3 has 13 amino acids. Germline trimming cut 6 bases from V and 2 bases from J; bases unmatched to any gene: 4. The CDR3 spells CAIRGTAAYEQYF. CDR3 nucleotides: TGTGCCATCAGGGGGACAGCGGCCTACGAGCAGTACTTC.

The rearrangement joins TRBV7-9 to TRBJ1-2, with no clear D. Germline V gives CDR1 SEHNR, CDR2 FQNEAQ (reference sequence). This CDR3 contains 13 residues. Deletions cut 4 bases from V and 6 bases from J, with 12 bases between. This CDR3 is CASSSSIVDGYTF. For the CDR3, the DNA is TGTGCCAGCAGCTCGTCCATTGTGGATGGCTACACCTTC.

The rearrangement links TRBV4-1 to TRBJ2-1; D uncertain. Trimming removed 1 base at V and 3 bases at J, with 16 bases between. The CDR3 length is 17 residues. The germline CDR1 and CDR2 sequences are MGHRA and YSYEKL. The CDR3 sequence: CASSQVPSTSSYNEQFF. In DNA, the CDR3 is TGCGCCAGCAGCCAAGTCCCCTCCACCTCGAGCTACAATGAGCAGTTCTTC.